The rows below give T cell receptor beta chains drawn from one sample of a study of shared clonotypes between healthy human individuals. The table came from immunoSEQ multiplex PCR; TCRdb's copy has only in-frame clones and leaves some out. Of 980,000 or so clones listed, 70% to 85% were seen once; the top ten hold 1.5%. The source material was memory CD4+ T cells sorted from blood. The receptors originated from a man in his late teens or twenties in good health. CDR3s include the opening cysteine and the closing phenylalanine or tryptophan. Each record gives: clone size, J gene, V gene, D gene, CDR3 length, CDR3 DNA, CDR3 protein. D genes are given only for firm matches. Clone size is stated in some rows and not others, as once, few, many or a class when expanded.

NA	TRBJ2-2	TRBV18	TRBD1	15	TGTGCCAGCTCACCCCAGGGGGCCGGCACCGGGGAGCTGTTTTTT	CASSPQGAGTGELFF
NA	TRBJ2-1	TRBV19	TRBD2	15	TGTGCCAGTAGTACCTTAGCGGGAGATAGGAATGAGCAGTTCTTC	CASSTLAGDRNEQFF
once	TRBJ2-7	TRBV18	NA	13	TGTGCCAGCTCACCGGGTACACCGGTTGGCCAGTACTTC	CASSPGTPVGQYF
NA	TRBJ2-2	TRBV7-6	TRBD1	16	TGTGCCAGCAGCTTAGGACAGGGGGCGAACACCGGGGAGCTGTTTTTT	CASSLGQGANTGELFF
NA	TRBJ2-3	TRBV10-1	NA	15	TGCGCCAGCAGTCGGTTAGCGTCGGGCACAGATACGCAGTATTTT	CASSRLASGTDTQYF
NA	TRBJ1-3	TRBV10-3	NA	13	TGTGCCATCGCCCAGAACTCTGGAAACACCATATATTTT	CAIAQNSGNTIYF
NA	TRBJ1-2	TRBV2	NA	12	TGTGCCAGCAGTCCCCGGGCGTATGGCTACACCTTC	CASSPRAYGYTF
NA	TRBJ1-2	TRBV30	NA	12	TGTGCCTCCGGAGTGACCAACTGTGGCTACACCTTC	CASGVTNCGYTF
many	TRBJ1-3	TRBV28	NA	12	TGTGCCAGCAGTTCCTACCGAAACACCATATATTTT	CASSSYRNTIYF
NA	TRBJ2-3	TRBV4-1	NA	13	TGCGCCAGCAGCCCCGGGCCGGGGGATACGCAGTATTTT	CASSPGPGDTQYF
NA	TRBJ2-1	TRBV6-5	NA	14	TGTGCCAGCAGACACCGGGAGAGTCACAATGAGCAGTTCTTC	CASRHRESHNEQFF
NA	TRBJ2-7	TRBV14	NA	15	TGTGCCAGCAGCCCCCTGGGTAGCGAAGCCTACGAGCAGTACTTC	CASSPLGSEAYEQYF
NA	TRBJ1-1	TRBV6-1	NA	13	TGTGCCAGCAGGGAAACAGTGAACACTGAAGCTTTCTTT	CASRETVNTEAFF
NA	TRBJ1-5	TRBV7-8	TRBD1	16	TGTGCCAGCAGCTTGCAGGGGGCCGGGCTCCATCAGCCCCAGCATTTT	CASSLQGAGLHQPQHF
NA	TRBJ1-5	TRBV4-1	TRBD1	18	TGCGCCAGCAGCCAGGACCCCGGAGACAGGGGGCTCAATCAGCCCCAGCATTTT	CASSQDPGDRGLNQPQHF
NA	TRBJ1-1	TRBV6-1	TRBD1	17	TGTGCCAGCAGTGAAGCGAGGGACAGGGGGCCCCGAAGTGAAGCTTTCTTT	CASSEARDRGPRSEAFF
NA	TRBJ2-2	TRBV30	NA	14	TGTGCCTGGAGTGTACAGGGGAACACCGGGGAGCTGTTTTTT	CAWSVQGNTGELFF
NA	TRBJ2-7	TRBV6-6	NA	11	TGTGCCAGCAGACAGGGTTACGAGCAGTACTTC	CASRQGYEQYF
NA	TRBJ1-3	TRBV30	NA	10	TGTGCCTGGGGGCGAAACACCATATATTTT	CAWGRNTIYF
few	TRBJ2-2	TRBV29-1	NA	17	TGCAGCGTCCATGACTCTCCGGGGGCCCCGAACACCGGGGAGCTGTTTTTT	CSVHDSPGAPNTGELFF
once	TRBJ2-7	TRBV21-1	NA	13	TGTGCCAGCATGACCGCAGGGACCTACGAGCAGTACTTC	CASMTAGTYEQYF
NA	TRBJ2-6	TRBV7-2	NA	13	TGTGCCAGCGCGTACTCTGGGGCCAACGTCCTGACTTTC	CASAYSGANVLTF
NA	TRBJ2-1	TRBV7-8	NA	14	TGTGCCAGCAGTAGACCGGGGGGCTCGAATGAGCAGTTCTTC	CASSRPGGSNEQFF
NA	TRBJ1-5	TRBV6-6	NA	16	TGTGCCAGCAGAGACCTTTGGGCAGCCAGCAATCAGCCCCAGCATTTT	CASRDLWAASNQPQHF
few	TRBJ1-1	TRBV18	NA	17	TGTGCCAGCTCACCATCCGACATGCTTATCATGAACACTGAAGCTTTCTTT	CASSPSDMLIMNTEAFF
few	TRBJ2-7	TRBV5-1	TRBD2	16	TGCGCCAGCAGCTTGCATCCGGGACTAGGAGAGGACGAGCAGTACTTC	CASSLHPGLGEDEQYF
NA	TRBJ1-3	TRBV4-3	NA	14	TGCGCCAGCAGCCAGGAAGCAGCTGGAAACACCATATATTTT	CASSQEAAGNTIYF
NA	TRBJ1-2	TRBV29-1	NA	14	TGCAGCGTTGAATGGCAGGGCGCTAACTATGGCTACACCTTC	CSVEWQGANYGYTF
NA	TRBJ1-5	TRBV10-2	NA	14	TGCGCCAGCAGTGAGTCGAATAGGGTTCAGCCCCAGCATTTT	CASSESNRVQPQHF
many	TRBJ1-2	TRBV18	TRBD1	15	TGTGCCAGCTCACCGAAGAAGGGAACAGGGGAGGGCTACACCTTC	CASSPKKGTGEGYTF
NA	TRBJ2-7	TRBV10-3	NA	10	TGTGCCACGCGGTTTTCCGAGCAGTACTTC	CATRFSEQYF
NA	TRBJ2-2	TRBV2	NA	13	TGTGCCAGCAGTGAAGCGGGAGTCGGGGAGCTGTTTTTT	CASSEAGVGELFF
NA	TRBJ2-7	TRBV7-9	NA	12	TGTGCCAGCAGCTTCCTCGTCCGCGAGCAGTACTTC	CASSFLVREQYF
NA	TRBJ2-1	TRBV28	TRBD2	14	TGTGCCAGCAGTAGCGGGGCGATAGGCACATTACAGTTCTTC	CASSSGAIGTLQFF
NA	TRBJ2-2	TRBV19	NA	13	TGTGCCAGTAGTATACAGGTCACCGGGGAGCTGTTTTTT	CASSIQVTGELFF
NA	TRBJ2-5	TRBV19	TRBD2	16	TGTGCCAGTAGTATAGCGGGAGGAGGTACCGTAGAGACCCAGTACTTC	CASSIAGGGTVETQYF
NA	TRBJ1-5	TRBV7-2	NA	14	TGTGCCAGCAGCCCTGGAAGGGTCAATCAGCCCCAGCATTTT	CASSPGRVNQPQHF
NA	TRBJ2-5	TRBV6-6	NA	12	TGTGCCAGCAGTACCTCAGGAGAGACCCAGTACTTC	CASSTSGETQYF
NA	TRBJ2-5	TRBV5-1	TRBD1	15	TGCGCCAGCAGCTTGGGGCCAGGGGGCCGAGAGACCCAGTACTTC	CASSLGPGGRETQYF
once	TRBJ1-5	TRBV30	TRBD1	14	TGTGCCTGGAGTCTGGGACAGGGACAGCAGCCCCAGCATTTT	CAWSLGQGQQPQHF
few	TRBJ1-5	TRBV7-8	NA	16	TGTGCCAGCAGCTTACACCCACCGGGGGTCGGCCAGCCCCAGCATTTT	CASSLHPPGVGQPQHF
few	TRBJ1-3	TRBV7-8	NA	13	TGTGCCAGCAGCTTAGAAGAGGGTCTCACCATATATTTT	CASSLEEGLTIYF